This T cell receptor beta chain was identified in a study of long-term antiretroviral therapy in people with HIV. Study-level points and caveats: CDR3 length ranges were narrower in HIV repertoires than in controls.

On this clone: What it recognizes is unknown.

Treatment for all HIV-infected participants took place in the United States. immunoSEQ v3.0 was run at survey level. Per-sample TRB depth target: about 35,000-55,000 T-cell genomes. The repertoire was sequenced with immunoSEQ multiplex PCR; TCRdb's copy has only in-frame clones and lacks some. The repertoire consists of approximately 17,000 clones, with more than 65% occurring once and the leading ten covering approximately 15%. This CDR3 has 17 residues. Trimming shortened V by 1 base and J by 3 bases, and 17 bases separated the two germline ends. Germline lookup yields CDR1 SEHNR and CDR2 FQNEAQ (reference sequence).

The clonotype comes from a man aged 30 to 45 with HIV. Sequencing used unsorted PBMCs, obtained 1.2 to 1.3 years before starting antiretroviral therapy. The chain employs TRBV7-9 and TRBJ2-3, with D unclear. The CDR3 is CASSLEFRAEGTDTQYF. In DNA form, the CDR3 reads TGTGCCAGCAGCTTAGAATTTAGGGCGGAAGGAACAGATACGCAGTATTTT.